A selection of T cell receptor beta chains follows, all from one sample in a study of T-cell memory formation after mild COVID-19. From the 5' RACE reads, TCRdb called clonotypes with MiXCR, one entry per CDR3 protein. The sample has 150,000 or so distinct CDR3 sequences; around a third are singletons. Specimen: PBMCs or a T cell subset sorted from them (not recorded which). The receptors come from an adult woman who had mild COVID-19 (a few samples of this study predate the infection). Cell type and time point are not known. CDR3s include the opening cysteine and the closing phenylalanine or tryptophan. Fields, in order: clone size, D gene, J gene, V gene, CDR3 DNA, CDR3 protein. The D gene is left open where the match is weak. Clone size is stated in some rows and not others, as once, few, many or a class when expanded.

abundance: many; d_gene: .; j_gene: TRBJ2-7; v_gene: TRBV11-2; CDR3nt: TGTGCCAGCAGCTTAGAGCCCCAGGCGTACGAGCAGTACTTC; CDR3aa: CASSLEPQAYEQYF
abundance: few; d_gene: TRBD1; j_gene: TRBJ2-3; v_gene: TRBV4-1; CDR3nt: TGCGCCAGCAGCTCCGACAGGGGGCATGTAGATACGCAGTATTTT; CDR3aa: CASSSDRGHVDTQYF
abundance: .; d_gene: TRBD1; j_gene: TRBJ1-1; v_gene: TRBV30; CDR3nt: TGTGCCTGGAAGGAACAGGGGGCAGGGATGGAAGCTTTCTTT; CDR3aa: CAWKEQGAGMEAFF
abundance: .; d_gene: .; j_gene: TRBJ2-7; v_gene: TRBV29-1; CDR3nt: TGCAGCGTTGCACCCGGCAGGGCCTACGAGCAGTACTTC; CDR3aa: CSVAPGRAYEQYF
abundance: .; d_gene: .; j_gene: TRBJ2-1; v_gene: TRBV6-5; CDR3nt: TGTGCCAGCAGTTACTCGGAACGCGGGGTCTCTTACAATGAGCAGTTCTTC; CDR3aa: CASSYSERGVSYNEQFF
abundance: .; d_gene: .; j_gene: TRBJ1-1; v_gene: TRBV25-1; CDR3nt: TGTGCCAGCAGTGGCCTCCATAGAGCTTTCTTT; CDR3aa: CASSGLHRAFF
abundance: few; d_gene: .; j_gene: TRBJ2-7; v_gene: TRBV7-9; CDR3nt: TGTGCCAGCAGCTTAAGTGGGAGTGGCGAGCAGTACTTC; CDR3aa: CASSLSGSGEQYF
abundance: .; d_gene: .; j_gene: TRBJ2-7; v_gene: TRBV6-2/TRBV6-3; CDR3nt: TGTGCCAGCAGTTACCCCCCCTGGATGGGTAAAGAGTACGAGCAGTACTTC; CDR3aa: CASSYPPWMGKEYEQYF
abundance: few; d_gene: TRBD2; j_gene: TRBJ2-1; v_gene: TRBV5-6; CDR3nt: TGTGCCAGCAGCTTCCCGGGGACTACCAATGAGCAGTTCTTC; CDR3aa: CASSFPGTTNEQFF
abundance: few; d_gene: .; j_gene: TRBJ1-1; v_gene: TRBV18; CDR3nt: TGTGCCAGCTCGCCGAACACTGAAGCTTTCTTT; CDR3aa: CASSPNTEAFF
abundance: .; d_gene: TRBD2; j_gene: TRBJ2-2; v_gene: TRBV5-1; CDR3nt: TGCGCCAGCAGCACCAGCGGGGACACCGGGGAGCTGTTTTTT; CDR3aa: CASSTSGDTGELFF
abundance: few; d_gene: .; j_gene: TRBJ1-2; v_gene: TRBV20-1; CDR3nt: TGCAGTGCTAGCCACACCTCCAGGACTCGCTATGGCTACACCTTC; CDR3aa: CSASHTSRTRYGYTF
abundance: .; d_gene: TRBD2; j_gene: TRBJ2-2; v_gene: TRBV7-2; CDR3nt: TGTGCCAGCAGCTCATTGAGGGTCAGCGGGAGTATCACCGGGGAGCTGTTTTTT; CDR3aa: CASSSLRVSGSITGELFF
abundance: .; d_gene: TRBD1; j_gene: TRBJ2-5; v_gene: TRBV7-2; CDR3nt: TGTGCCAGCAGCTTAAACGGTTGGGGACAGGGGAGAACGGAGACCCAGTACTTC; CDR3aa: CASSLNGWGQGRTETQYF
abundance: .; d_gene: .; j_gene: TRBJ2-1; v_gene: TRBV30; CDR3nt: TGTGCCTGGAGTGTTGCCGGTTACAATGAGCAGTTCTTC; CDR3aa: CAWSVAGYNEQFF
abundance: .; d_gene: .; j_gene: TRBJ2-1; v_gene: TRBV24-1; CDR3nt: TGTGCCACCAGTGATTTGGGGCAGGGCACCAATGAGCAGTTCTTC; CDR3aa: CATSDLGQGTNEQFF
abundance: .; d_gene: TRBD1; j_gene: TRBJ2-7; v_gene: TRBV18; CDR3nt: TGTGCCAGCTCACCACCAATGGGACAGGAGTACGAGCAGTACTTC; CDR3aa: CASSPPMGQEYEQYF
abundance: .; d_gene: TRBD1; j_gene: TRBJ2-3; v_gene: TRBV10-3; CDR3nt: TGTGCCATCAGGGGGACAGGGCCAGATACGCAGTATTTT; CDR3aa: CAIRGTGPDTQYF
abundance: .; d_gene: .; j_gene: TRBJ2-5; v_gene: TRBV24-1; CDR3nt: TGTGCCACCAGTGCCCATATAGGCGCAGAGACCCAGTACTTC; CDR3aa: CATSAHIGAETQYF
abundance: .; d_gene: TRBD1; j_gene: TRBJ2-7; v_gene: TRBV7-9; CDR3nt: TGTGCCAGCAGCTTAGCGGGACAGGGGATCTGCGAGCAGTACTTC; CDR3aa: CASSLAGQGICEQYF
abundance: .; d_gene: .; j_gene: TRBJ1-5; v_gene: TRBV15; CDR3nt: TGTGCCACCAGCAGAGACCCCAATCAGCCCCAGCATTTT; CDR3aa: CATSRDPNQPQHF
abundance: .; d_gene: .; j_gene: TRBJ2-1; v_gene: TRBV11-2; CDR3nt: TGTGCCAGCAGCCCCATCCGCAGTAATGAGCAGTTCTTC; CDR3aa: CASSPIRSNEQFF
abundance: .; d_gene: TRBD2; j_gene: TRBJ2-3; v_gene: TRBV5-1; CDR3nt: TGCGCCAGCAGCTTGTCCCTAGCGGGAGGTACAGATACGCAGTATTTT; CDR3aa: CASSLSLAGGTDTQYF
abundance: .; d_gene: .; j_gene: TRBJ1-5; v_gene: TRBV20-1; CDR3nt: TGCAGTGCTAGAGTTACCCCGGGATCTACCAATTATAGCAATCAGCCCCAGCATTTT; CDR3aa: CSARVTPGSTNYSNQPQHF
abundance: .; d_gene: .; j_gene: TRBJ2-7; v_gene: TRBV21-1; CDR3nt: TGTGCCAGCAGCAACCGGGGGCAGGGGGTCGTAGTCCACGAGCAGTACTTC; CDR3aa: CASSNRGQGVVVHEQYF
abundance: few; d_gene: .; j_gene: TRBJ2-3; v_gene: TRBV7-9; CDR3nt: TGTGCCAGCAGCTTCGGCACAGATACGCAGTATTTT; CDR3aa: CASSFGTDTQYF
abundance: .; d_gene: TRBD2; j_gene: TRBJ2-1; v_gene: TRBV5-6; CDR3nt: TGTGCCAGCAGCTTGGCCATCCCGGGGACTAGCGGGGCCCACAATGAGCAGTTCTTC; CDR3aa: CASSLAIPGTSGAHNEQFF
abundance: few; d_gene: TRBD2; j_gene: TRBJ2-1; v_gene: TRBV2; CDR3nt: TGTGCCAGCAGTGGAGCGGGGGGGCGTGGTGAGCAGTTCTTC; CDR3aa: CASSGAGGRGEQFF
abundance: few; d_gene: .; j_gene: TRBJ1-2; v_gene: TRBV20-1; CDR3nt: TGCAGTGCTAGTCAGAGATATGGCTACACCTTC; CDR3aa: CSASQRYGYTF
abundance: .; d_gene: .; j_gene: TRBJ2-3; v_gene: TRBV29-1; CDR3nt: TGCAGCGTTATGATGGGTCCCACAGATACGCAGTATTTT; CDR3aa: CSVMMGPTDTQYF
abundance: .; d_gene: .; j_gene: TRBJ2-7; v_gene: TRBV30; CDR3nt: TGTGCCTGGAGTGTTTTACCACCATACGAGCAGTACTTC; CDR3aa: CAWSVLPPYEQYF
abundance: few; d_gene: .; j_gene: TRBJ1-2; v_gene: TRBV20-1; CDR3nt: TGCACCGACGAACACCGGCACAGCACCTTC; CDR3aa: CTDEHRHSTF
abundance: .; d_gene: TRBD2; j_gene: TRBJ2-2; v_gene: TRBV6-1; CDR3nt: TGTGCCAGCAGCGCCTGGCGGGGGGACACCGGGGAGCTGTTTTTT; CDR3aa: CASSAWRGDTGELFF
abundance: .; d_gene: TRBD1; j_gene: TRBJ1-1; v_gene: TRBV28; CDR3nt: TGTGCCAGCAGTTTGGACAGGGGTCCTTTCTTT; CDR3aa: CASSLDRGPFF
abundance: .; d_gene: TRBD1; j_gene: TRBJ1-1; v_gene: TRBV3-1; CDR3nt: TGTGCCAGCAGCCAAGCGGGACAGCCAAACACTGAAGCTTTCTTT; CDR3aa: CASSQAGQPNTEAFF
abundance: .; d_gene: TRBD1; j_gene: TRBJ2-7; v_gene: TRBV19; CDR3nt: TGTGCCAGTCGGGACAGTAGGTACTCCTACGAGCAGTACTTC; CDR3aa: CASRDSRYSYEQYF
abundance: few; d_gene: .; j_gene: TRBJ2-6; v_gene: TRBV7-6; CDR3nt: TGTGCCAGCAGCTTAAACTCTGGGGCCAACGTCCTGACTTTC; CDR3aa: CASSLNSGANVLTF
abundance: .; d_gene: TRBD1; j_gene: TRBJ2-7; v_gene: TRBV20-1; CDR3nt: TGCAGTGCTAGGGGGACAGTCTCCTACGAGCAGTACTTC; CDR3aa: CSARGTVSYEQYF
abundance: many; d_gene: .; j_gene: TRBJ1-1; v_gene: TRBV25-1; CDR3nt: TGTGCCAGCAGTAGCCGGGGAATGAACACTGAAGCTTTCTTT; CDR3aa: CASSSRGMNTEAFF
abundance: .; d_gene: .; j_gene: TRBJ2-7; v_gene: TRBV4-1; CDR3nt: TGCGCCAGCAGCCAAGGGGTAGCGGCGACCTACGAGCAGTACTTC; CDR3aa: CASSQGVAATYEQYF
abundance: .; d_gene: .; j_gene: TRBJ2-1; v_gene: TRBV18; CDR3nt: TGTGCCAGCTCACCGTCGGTAACGCCATACAATGAGCAGTTCTTC; CDR3aa: CASSPSVTPYNEQFF
abundance: .; d_gene: .; j_gene: TRBJ1-2; v_gene: TRBV20-1; CDR3nt: TGCAGTGCTAGCGACGGGCAGGGTGGACGCTACACCTTC; CDR3aa: CSASDGQGGRYTF
abundance: .; d_gene: .; j_gene: TRBJ2-3; v_gene: TRBV7-3; CDR3nt: TGTGCCAGCAGCCCATCCCCCGGGGGCTACACAGATACGCAGTATTTT; CDR3aa: CASSPSPGGYTDTQYF
abundance: .; d_gene: TRBD1; j_gene: TRBJ2-3; v_gene: TRBV3-1; CDR3nt: TGTGCCAGCAGCCGCCGGGACAGGGGCACAGATACGCAGTATTTT; CDR3aa: CASSRRDRGTDTQYF
abundance: .; d_gene: TRBD2; j_gene: TRBJ2-1; v_gene: TRBV7-9; CDR3nt: TGTGCCAGCAGCTCCACTAGCGGGACTTACAATGAGCAGTTCTTC; CDR3aa: CASSSTSGTYNEQFF
abundance: .; d_gene: .; j_gene: TRBJ2-7; v_gene: TRBV12-3/TRBV12-4; CDR3nt: TGTGCCAGCACTCGGACGGCCCAGTACGAGCAGTACTTC; CDR3aa: CASTRTAQYEQYF
abundance: .; d_gene: .; j_gene: TRBJ1-1; v_gene: TRBV9; CDR3nt: TGTGCCAGCAGCCCGGGACAACATCTTGAAGCTTTCTTT; CDR3aa: CASSPGQHLEAFF
abundance: .; d_gene: TRBD2; j_gene: TRBJ2-7; v_gene: TRBV4-3; CDR3nt: TGCGCCAGCAGCCAAGAACCACTAGCGGGAGACGCCCACGAGCAGTACTTC; CDR3aa: CASSQEPLAGDAHEQYF
abundance: few; d_gene: TRBD1; j_gene: TRBJ1-1; v_gene: TRBV29-1; CDR3nt: TGCAGCGTAGTAACAGGGGGAGCGGGACGGGACACTGAAGCTTTCTTT; CDR3aa: CSVVTGGAGRDTEAFF
abundance: few; d_gene: .; j_gene: TRBJ1-4; v_gene: TRBV10-3; CDR3nt: TGTGCCATCAGCTCCGGGTTGGCTAATGAAAAACTGTTTTTT; CDR3aa: CAISSGLANEKLFF
abundance: few; d_gene: TRBD2; j_gene: TRBJ2-1; v_gene: TRBV7-2; CDR3nt: TGTGCCAGCAGCACTTACTTAGCGGGGAGTCTGTTCTTC; CDR3aa: CASSTYLAGSLFF
abundance: .; d_gene: TRBD1; j_gene: TRBJ2-7; v_gene: TRBV5-1; CDR3nt: TGCGCCAGCAGCTTTGGGGACCGACAGGGGGCAGGCGAGCAGTACTTC; CDR3aa: CASSFGDRQGAGEQYF
abundance: .; d_gene: .; j_gene: TRBJ2-6; v_gene: TRBV4-1; CDR3nt: TGCGCCAGCAGCCAAGATCGGCTGGGTCTCCCCTCCTCTGGGGCCAACGTCCTGACTTTC; CDR3aa: CASSQDRLGLPSSGANVLTF
abundance: .; d_gene: .; j_gene: TRBJ1-3; v_gene: TRBV4-3; CDR3nt: TGCGCCAGCAGCCAAGTGACAGACTCTGGAAACACCATATATTTT; CDR3aa: CASSQVTDSGNTIYF
abundance: few; d_gene: TRBD2; j_gene: TRBJ2-7; v_gene: TRBV27; CDR3nt: TGTGCCAGCAGTTTATCTGGTTCGGCGGGGGACGAGCAGTACTTC; CDR3aa: CASSLSGSAGDEQYF